This is a list of T cell receptor beta chains from one sample in a study of OX40 agonist ivuxolimab in advanced cancers. Repertoires were generated with immunoSEQ multiplex PCR, while TCRdb's copy carries only in-frame clones and drops some. The sample consists of about 82,000 clones, around 84% of them appearing once. This specimen consisted of CD4+ or CD8+ T cells sorted from blood, obtained in a trial of the OX40 agonist ivuxolimab. The receptors originated from an adult with an advanced solid tumor such as melanoma, head and neck, liver or kidney cancer. Both conserved end residues are part of each CDR3. The D gene is left open where the match is weak. The size entry is marked missing in some rows and otherwise reads once, few, many or a size class.

>.|TRBV30|TRBJ1-4|TRBD1
TGTGCCTGGAGTAGGACAGGAGGTGAAAAACTGTTTTTT
CAWSRTGGEKLFF
>.|TRBV4-1|TRBJ1-2|.
TGCGCCAGCAGCCAAGAAACCCCCCCAGGGGATCATGGCTACACCTTC
CASSQETPPGDHGYTF
>.|TRBV7-9|TRBJ1-5|.
TGTGCCAGCAGCTTACCCCAGGGGCCCCAGCATTTT
CASSLPQGPQHF
>.|TRBV27|TRBJ2-7|TRBD1
TGTGCCAGCAGTTTTCACAGGACAGGGGCATTCTACGAGCAGTACTTC
CASSFHRTGAFYEQYF
>.|TRBV29-1|TRBJ2-1|TRBD1
TGCAGCGTTGAGGAGGCGGGACAGGGTGAGAATGAGCAGTTCTTC
CSVEEAGQGENEQFF
>.|TRBV6-5|TRBJ2-5|.
TGTGCCAGCAGTGAAGTGGGAGAGACCCAGTACTTC
CASSEVGETQYF
>.|TRBV6-4|TRBJ2-2|TRBD2
TGTGCCAGCAGTATCCTAGCGGGAGACACCGGGGAGCTGTTTTTT
CASSILAGDTGELFF
>.|TRBV5-6|TRBJ1-6|TRBD1
TGTGCCAGCAGCCCGCAGACAGGGCGGTCACCCCTCCACTTT
CASSPQTGRSPLHF
>.|TRBV7-9|TRBJ2-5|.
TGTGCCAGCAGCTTAGAAAGCGGGCCCTGGGGGACCCAGTACTTC
CASSLESGPWGTQYF
>.|TRBV2|TRBJ2-3|TRBD2
TGTGCCAGCAGTGCTGAAGCGGGAGAATACACAGATACGCAGTATTTT
CASSAEAGEYTDTQYF
>.|TRBV10-3|TRBJ2-5|TRBD2
TGTGCCATCAGTGAGTCGGTCGGGGGGGCGGAGACCCAGTACTTC
CAISESVGGAETQYF
>.|TRBV2|TRBJ1-1|.
TGTGCCAGCAGGGAGGGGTCTGAAGCTTTCTTT
CASREGSEAFF
>.|TRBV7-6|TRBJ2-1|TRBD2
TGTGCCAGCAGCTCTACGGGAGGGACGGGCTACAATGAGCAGTTCTTC
CASSSTGGTGYNEQFF
>.|TRBV19|TRBJ1-2|.
TGTGCCAGTAGCCAGACAGTGGGGAATGGCTACACCTTC
CASSQTVGNGYTF
>few|TRBV11-2|TRBJ1-5|.
TGTGCCAGCAGCCTAGGGAATCAGCCCCAGCATTTT
CASSLGNQPQHF
>once|TRBV4-2|TRBJ1-1|TRBD1
TGTGCCAGCAGCCAACCCCCGCAGGGGGCTGGGGAAGCTTTCTTT
CASSQPPQGAGEAFF
>.|TRBV19|TRBJ1-5|.
TGTGCCAGTAACAAACAGGGTAGGCAGCCCCAGCATTTT
CASNKQGRQPQHF
>.|TRBV11-3|TRBJ2-1|.
TGTGCCAGCAGCCCCTCCGGAGTGACCTACAATGAGCAGTTCTTC
CASSPSGVTYNEQFF
>.|TRBV19|TRBJ2-3|TRBD2
TGTGCCAGTGCAGCGGGACTCCGCACAGATACGCAGTATTTT
CASAAGLRTDTQYF
>few|TRBV19|TRBJ2-3|.
TGTGCCAGTAGTACGGACTCGTTGGATACGCAGTATTTT
CASSTDSLDTQYF
>few|TRBV7-9|TRBJ1-6|.
TGTGCCAGCAGCTTCCCGATAGGGGGTAATTCACCCCTCCACTTT
CASSFPIGGNSPLHF
>.|TRBV5-1|TRBJ2-1|.
TGCGCCAGCAGCTACGGACTAAATAATGAGCAGTTCTTC
CASSYGLNNEQFF
>.|TRBV27|TRBJ2-7|TRBD2
TGTGCCAGCAGTCGGTTTGGGCTAGCGGGCGTCCTGGGCTCCTACGAGCAGTACTTC
CASSRFGLAGVLGSYEQYF
>.|TRBV2|TRBJ1-1|.
TGTGCCAGCAGTAGGGACAAGAACACTGAAGCTTTCTTT
CASSRDKNTEAFF
>.|TRBV5-6|TRBJ1-4|.
TGTGCCAGCAGCTTGAAGGACCGGATCCGAAAACTGTTTTTT
CASSLKDRIRKLFF
>few|TRBV6-4|TRBJ1-1|TRBD1
TGTGCCAGCAGTGAAAGACAGGGAAGGGAAGCTTTCTTT
CASSERQGREAFF
>.|TRBV7-2|TRBJ2-2|.
TGTGCCAGCAGCCCCCGAATAAACACCGGGGAGCTGTTTTTT
CASSPRINTGELFF
>.|TRBV27|TRBJ2-5|TRBD1
TGTGCCAGTTCATCCCCTTTGGGACAGGCTGAGCAGTACTTC
CASSSPLGQAEQYF
>.|TRBV5-1|TRBJ2-1|.
TGCGCCAGCAGCTTGGTAGAGTATGATCCCCAGTTCTTC
CASSLVEYDPQFF
>.|TRBV11-2|TRBJ2-1|.
TGTGCCAGCAGCCTCCGGGGGACACCTGAGCAGTTCTTC
CASSLRGTPEQFF
>.|TRBV29-1|TRBJ1-2|.
TGCAGCGTTGAAGATCAAGGCGGTGGCTACACCTTC
CSVEDQGGGYTF
>.|TRBV29-1|TRBJ2-5|TRBD2
TGCAGCGTTGCTGGCGGGAGGGGGGGATATGGGCAAGAGACCCAGTACTTC
CSVAGGRGGYGQETQYF
>.|TRBV29-1|TRBJ2-7|TRBD1
TGCAGCGTGAAGGGACAGGGGGCGGGAGAGCAGTACTTC
CSVKGQGAGEQYF
>.|TRBV18|TRBJ1-1|.
TGTGCCAGCTCCACCATAGAAGTGATGAACACTGAAGCTTTCTTT
CASSTIEVMNTEAFF
>.|TRBV4-2|TRBJ1-6|TRBD1
TGTGCCAGCAGCCAAGGGAACCGGGACAGGGGGCGTTCCCTCCACTTT
CASSQGNRDRGRSLHF